Here is one T cell receptor beta chain with its context. The study assigned cohorts using participant-reported clinical history. The sample originates from a study of blood T cell repertoires in COVID-19. Repertoires were generated with immunoSEQ multiplex PCR, while TCRdb's copy carries only in-frame clones and drops some. The repertoire holds some 170,000 clones, 75% to 85% seen once, with 13% to 15% in the top ten. The V and J ends lost 3 bases and 8 bases respectively, with 11 bases between them. The length of the CDR3 is 14 residues. Germline values: CDR1 MNHNS, CDR2 SASEGT. The receptor was isolated from a man aged 50 to 59 who had recovered from COVID-19. The rearrangement uses TRBV6-1 and TRBJ1-6, with a weak D call TRBD1 (6 bases). The sample was PBMCs or T cells enriched from blood (not recorded which). CDR3 coding DNA: TGTGCCAGCAGTGATCACCCAGGGGATTCACCCCTCCACTTT. It yields the protein CASSDHPGDSPLHF.